These 21 T cell receptor beta chains were sequenced from one sample in a study of T-cell memory formation after mild COVID-19. TCRdb fed the 5' RACE reads into MiXCR, producing one record per CDR3 protein. Counted here are 500,000 to 600,000 distinct CDR3 sequences, approximately 18% occurring once; the ten biggest clones make up approximately 12%. The sequencing sample was made of PBMCs or a T cell subset sorted from them (not recorded which). The receptors derive from an adult woman who had mild COVID-19 (a few samples of this study predate the infection). Cell type and time point are not known.

The J gene is TRBJ1-2, the V gene TRBV3-1; 9 nucleotides agree with TRBD1. V was pared by 2 bases and J by 11 bases, with 3 bases of the junction left unmatched. Germline CDR1 LGHDT, CDR2 YNNKEL (reference sequence). This CDR3 has 12 residues. The CDR3 loop is CASSQRDRDYTF. In DNA, the CDR3 is TGTGCCAGCAGCCAACGGGACAGGGATTACACCTTC.

This chain uses TRBV5-1 with TRBJ2-1, with D perhaps matching TRBD2 (5 bases). Trimming stripped 3 bases from V and 0 bases from J, with 16 bases between. Looked up from germline, CDR1 is SGHRS and CDR2 is YFSETQ. The length of the CDR3 is 17 residues. CDR3 in DNA: TGCGCCAGCAGCTCCTACCTTCGGAGCGGCTCCTACAATGAGCAGTTCTTC. It specifies CASSSYLRSGSYNEQFF.

The table lists this clonotype with a few counts. V gene TRBV20-1 combines with J gene TRBJ1-1; D may be TRBD1 (6 bases). This CDR3 is 16 amino acids long. Deletions cut 3 bases from V and 1 base from J, with 18 bases between. From germline, CDR1 is DFQATT and CDR2 SNEGSKA (reference sequence). The CDR3 region is CSARDSQLLSNTEAFF. CDR3 nucleotide sequence: TGCAGTGCTAGGGACAGCCAACTGCTTTCGAACACTGAAGCTTTCTTT.

This chain links TRBV6-6 with TRBJ1-2; no definite D call. The CDR3 is 15 residues long. Germline-derived CDR1 and CDR2 are MNHNY and SVGAGI (reference sequence). V gave up 0 bases and J gave up 0 bases, with 8 bases separating them. In DNA, the CDR3 is TGTGCCAGCAGTTACTCCGAGATATCTAACTATGGCTACACCTTC. Amino acid sequence: CASSYSEISNYGYTF.

Here the CDR3 DNA reads TGTGCCAGCCTTGAGGAGAGCCACACTGAAGCTTTCTTT. This codes for CASLEESHTEAFF. The chain employs TRBV6-5 and TRBJ1-1; D not resolved. This CDR3 has 13 amino acids. Deletions cut 8 bases from V and 3 bases from J, with 13 bases between. Germline V gives CDR1 MNHEY, CDR2 SVGAGI.

This chain uses TRBV4-1 with TRBJ1-1; D remains ambiguous. The CDR3 is 14 residues long. Trimming stripped 2 bases from V and 0 bases from J, with 7 bases between. The germline gives CDR1 MGHRA, CDR2 YSYEKL. The CDR3 spells CASSQMNLNTEAFF. The DNA for the CDR3 is TGCGCCAGCAGCCAAATGAACCTGAACACTGAAGCTTTCTTT.

The sample holds a few counts of this clonotype. One junction end does not reproduce the germline sequence, and a read error may be involved. The chain has TRBV3-1 and TRBJ2-1; D tentatively reads TRBD1 or TRBD2 (5 bases each). The CDR3 loop spans 14 amino acids. CDR1 and CDR2 (germline): LGHDT, YNNKEL (reference sequence). CDR3 residues: CASSQAGPHPERFF. The CDR3 DNA reads TGTGCCAGCAGCCAAGCGGGACCCCACCCGGAGCGGTTCTTC.

In its sample, this clonotype was seen a few times. The rearrangement links TRBV7-2 to TRBJ2-1, with 10 bases aligning to TRBD2. The CDR3 spans 16 residues. Germline CDR1 reads SGHTA; CDR2 reads FQGNSA. Trimming removed 5 bases from V and 9 bases from J; junction bases left unmatched: 13. The CDR3 reads CASSLGGLAGVVEQFF. The CDR3 DNA reads as TGTGCCAGCAGCCTGGGCGGTCTAGCGGGGGTTGTTGAGCAGTTCTTC.

V gene TRBV7-8 combines with J gene TRBJ1-4, with TRBD1 as a possible D gene (5 bases). The CDR3 sequence is 16 residues long. The germline V gene encodes CDR1 SGHVS and CDR2 FQNEAQ. The V gene lost 5 bases and the J gene lost 5 bases, with 18 bases spanning the gap. The CDR3 sequence is CASSLEPGRRNEKLFF. The CDR3 region has the DNA TGTGCCAGCAGCCTCGAACCGGGACGGAGGAATGAAAAACTGTTTTTT.

This clonotype has more than one count but fewer than ten. The V gene is TRBV29-1, the J gene TRBJ2-2, with TRBD1 matching 7 bases. Trimming took 6 bases from V and 0 from J; bases not matched to a gene: 4. The CDR3 is 14 residues long. Germline CDR1 is SQVTM and CDR2 is ANQGSEA. The DNA of the CDR3 is TGCAGCGTCATGGACAGGACGAACACCGGGGAGCTGTTTTTT. It codes for CSVMDRTNTGELFF.

V and J are TRBV5-1 and TRBJ2-1; 8 nucleotides agree with TRBD1. The CDR3 length is 16 residues. V gave up 4 bases and J gave up 4 bases; unmatched junction bases: 10. The germline V gene encodes CDR1 SGHRS and CDR2 YFSETQ. CDR3 sequence: CASSRSTGGTYNEQFF. As DNA, the CDR3 is TGCGCCAGCAGCAGATCCACAGGGGGTACTTACAATGAGCAGTTCTTC.

This chain uses TRBV20-1 with TRBJ2-5; D is undetermined. Germline values: CDR1 DFQATT, CDR2 SNEGSKA (reference sequence). V was clipped by 4 bases and J by 3 bases, with 6 bases between them. The CDR3 has 11 residues. The DNA for the CDR3 is TGCAGTGCTACGGCGGAAGAGACCCAGTACTTC. It codes for CSATAEETQYF.

This clonotype was observed a few times. The chain has TRBV5-1 and TRBJ1-1; 9 positions agree with TRBD1. V lost 0 bases, J lost 7 bases, and 10 bases stayed unmatched. The germline V gene has CDR1 SGHRS and CDR2 YFSETQ. There are 16 residues in the CDR3. This CDR3 reads CASSLVGTGQGGEAFF. As DNA, the CDR3 is TGCGCCAGCAGCTTGGTGGGGACGGGACAGGGTGGTGAAGCTTTCTTT. The whole variable domain, remainder taken from reference TRBV5-1 and TRBJ1-1, is KAGVTQTPRYLIKTRGQQVTLSCSPISGHRSVSWYQQTPGQGLQFLFEYFSETQRNKGNFPGRFSGRQFSNSRSEMNVSTLELGDSALYLCASSLVGTGQGGEAFFGQGTRLTVV.

This clonotype was seen only a few times. The V and J genes are TRBV12-3 or TRBV12-4 and TRBJ2-7; TRBD2 aligns across 9 bases. The CDR3 consists of 15 residues. The trim removed 5 bases at V and 9 bases at J, leaving 14 bases unmatched. CDR3 in DNA: TGTGCCAGCAGTCCCCGCCGTTCTAGCGGGGAGGGGCAGTACTTC. Translation: CASSPRRSSGEGQYF.

The rearrangement uses TRBV27 and TRBJ2-5; 7 positions match TRBD2. After removal of 2 bases from V and 3 bases from J, the junction contained 18 bases not matched to a gene. CDR3 size: 19 residues. Germline-derived CDR1 and CDR2 are MNHEY and SMNVEV (reference sequence). The CDR3 nucleotides are TGTGCCAGCAGTTTAAGGGTAACGGTGGGCGGGAGCATGGAAGAGACCCAGTACTTC. The encoded protein is CASSLRVTVGGSMEETQYF.

The genes are TRBV5-5 and TRBJ2-3; no clear D. V was trimmed by 3 bases and J by 6 bases, leaving 29 bases between them. Germline loops: CDR1 SGHKS, CDR2 YYEKEE (reference sequence). The CDR3 contains 19 residues. The CDR3 DNA reads as TGTGCCAGCAGCTCGTCATTAGTAGGCGGCTTAGAGGTGACGGATACGCAGTATTTT. Encoded protein: CASSSSLVGGLEVTDTQYF.

The CDR3 DNA reads TGTGCCACAGGGCAGGAGGGTTATTCCACAGATACGCAGTATTTT. It specifies CATGQEGYSTDTQYF. This chain uses TRBV5-4 with TRBJ2-3, with D perhaps TRBD2 (6 bases). This CDR3 is 15 amino acids long. CDR1 and CDR2 from the germline V gene are SGHNT and YYREEE (reference sequence). With 9 bases removed from V and 2 bases from J, the gap between germline ends came to 19 bases.

The chain joins TRBV7-2 to TRBJ2-7, with 8 bases fitting TRBD1. CDR3 size: 16 residues. The germline V gene has CDR1 SGHTA and CDR2 FQGNSA. V dropped 5 bases and J dropped 7; count of bases not matched to a gene: 16. The CDR3 protein is CASSPHGETGAREQYF. DNA of the CDR3: TGTGCCAGCAGCCCTCACGGGGAGACAGGGGCCCGAGAGCAGTACTTC.

This chain joins TRBV30 and TRBJ1-2; no clear D. Between the trimmed V and J ends, which lost 2 bases and 7 bases, there was a span of 17 bases. Germline V gene sequence: CDR1 GTSNPN, CDR2 SVGIG (reference sequence). This CDR3 contains 14 residues. Here the CDR3 reads CAWSMGRSSFGYTF. CDR3 in DNA: TGTGCCTGGAGTATGGGTCGGAGTTCTTTTGGCTACACCTTC.

This clonotype was seen once. The rearrangement links TRBV5-6 to TRBJ2-7, with D tentatively TRBD1 or TRBD2 (5 bases each). From germline, CDR1 is SGHDT and CDR2 YYEEEE. The length of the CDR3 is 14 residues. With 0 bases removed from V and 6 bases from J, the gap between germline ends came to 13 bases. The CDR3 here is CASSLGGNRFEQYF. The CDR3 DNA sequence: TGTGCCAGCAGCTTGGGGGGGAATAGGTTCGAGCAGTACTTC.

The rearrangement links TRBV7-2 to TRBJ2-1, with D perhaps given as TRBD1 or TRBD2 (6 bases each). The CDR3 is 15 amino acids. Germline V gene data show CDR1 as SGHTA and CDR2 as FQGNSA. The V end was cut by 1 base, the J end by 8 bases, with 15 bases between. This CDR3 is CASSLGATGGYEQFF. In DNA form, the CDR3 reads TGTGCCAGCAGCTTAGGCGCTACCGGGGGCTATGAGCAGTTCTTC.